This entry lists 8 T cell receptor beta chains sequenced from one sample in a study of blood T cell repertoires in COVID-19. Using immunoSEQ multiplex PCR, the repertoire was profiled, and TCRdb retains in-frame clones only, with some absent. Here the sample spans roughly 400,000 clones, about 83% being singletons. Input material: PBMCs or T cells enriched from blood (not recorded which). The source is a woman in her fifties or sixties who had recovered from COVID-19.

A note on this clone: Other DNA sequences within the sample encode an identical CDR3. The V call is TRBV18, the J call TRBJ1-3; D uncertain. The V and J ends lost 2 bases and 4 bases respectively, with 6 bases between them. This CDR3 comprises 13 residues. Germline V CDR1 and CDR2: KGHSH, LQKENI. The CDR3 region has the DNA TGTGCCAGCTCACCAAGCCAAGGAAACACCATATATTTT. Protein sequence: CASSPSQGNTIYF.

The CDR3: CAWSGGWVTDTQYF. The CDR3 region has the DNA TGTGCCTGGAGCGGCGGTTGGGTAACAGATACGCAGTATTTT. The chain is built from TRBV30 and TRBJ2-3, with D unresolved. V gave up 3 bases and J gave up 3 bases, with 13 bases separating them. CDR3 length equals 14 residues. Germline V gene sequence: CDR1 GTSNPN, CDR2 SVGIG (reference sequence).

This sequence joins TRBV2 and TRBJ1-5; D is perhaps TRBD1 (5 bases). Germline values: CDR1 SNHLY, CDR2 FYNNEI. Between the trimmed V and J ends, which lost 1 base and 4 bases, there was a span of 14 bases. CDR3 length: 16 amino acids. In DNA, the CDR3 is TGTGCCAGCAGTGAAGTTGGGAGGGGTGGTAATCAGCCCCAGCATTTT. Translating it yields CASSEVGRGGNQPQHF.

The V call is TRBV5-1, the J call TRBJ2-7, with D perhaps TRBD1 (6 bases). Germline V gives CDR1 SGHRS, CDR2 YFSETQ. V was trimmed by 0 bases and J by 4 bases, leaving 11 bases between them. The CDR3 is 14 residues long. DNA for the CDR3: TGCGCCAGCAGCTTGGAAGGGGGTGGTTACGAGCAGTACTTC. It encodes CASSLEGGGYEQYF.

This sequence joins TRBV20-1 and TRBJ1-5; D ambiguous. CDR3 size: 15 residues. V lost 3 bases and J lost 6, with 18 bases in between. Germline-derived CDR1 and CDR2 are DFQATT and SNEGSKA (reference sequence). In DNA form, the CDR3 reads TGCAGTGCTAGTTATTCGTCGGGTTTGGGTCAGCCCCAGCATTTT. Translating gives CSASYSSGLGQPQHF.

The chain uses TRBV7-2 and TRBJ1-2; unclear D gene. The V end was cut by 5 bases, the J end by 4 bases, with 20 bases between. The CDR3 consists of 16 residues. Per the germline V gene, CDR1 is SGHTA and CDR2 is FQGNSA. CDR3 residues: CASSPEPGIGSYGYTF. CDR3 nucleotide sequence: TGTGCCAGCAGCCCCGAACCGGGCATAGGGAGCTATGGCTACACCTTC.

The V call is TRBV28, the J call TRBJ1-4; no reliable D call. Between the trimmed V and J ends, which lost 8 bases and 5 bases, there was a span of 15 bases. This CDR3 has 14 residues. Looked up from germline, CDR1 is MDHEN and CDR2 is SYDVKM. CDR3 residues: CASGGLEANEKLFF. In DNA form, the CDR3 reads TGTGCCAGCGGAGGCCTGGAAGCCAATGAAAAACTGTTTTTT.

This chain uses TRBV2 with TRBJ1-2; the D is unclear. The V gene lost 6 bases and the J gene lost 4 bases, with 12 bases spanning the gap. The CDR3 length is 13 residues. Germline V CDR1 and CDR2: SNHLY, FYNNEI. The CDR3 loop reads CASRKAEGYGYTF. CDR3 bases: TGTGCCAGCAGAAAGGCTGAGGGCTATGGCTACACCTTC. Together with reference TRBV2 and TRBJ1-2, the CDR3 gives the full variable domain: EPEVTQTPSHQVTQMGQEVILRCVPISNHLYFYWYRQILGQKVEFLVSFYNNEISEKSEIFDDQFSVERPDGSNFTLKIRSTKLEDSAMYFCASRKAEGYGYTFGSGTRLTVV.